This TCR beta chain was sequenced during a study of T cell changes during pregnancy in multiple sclerosis. Trimming took off 4 bases at V and 4 bases at J, with 10 bases between the two ends. From germline, CDR1 is SQVTM and CDR2 ANQGSEA. The CDR3 totals 13 residues. Libraries were prepared by immunoSEQ multiplex PCR; TCRdb keeps only in-frame clonotypes and omits some of them. This table holds over 80,000 clones, just over 90% found once. This clonotype was obtained from a female donor in good health, enrolled as a control in a pregnancy study. The genes are TRBV29-1 and TRBJ2-2; possibly TRBD2 for D (6 bases). The sequences come from peripheral blood, collected in the second trimester of pregnancy. CDR3 residues: CSVGAGSTGELFF. CDR3 nucleotides: TGCAGCGTTGGGGCGGGGAGCACCGGGGAGCTGTTTTTT.